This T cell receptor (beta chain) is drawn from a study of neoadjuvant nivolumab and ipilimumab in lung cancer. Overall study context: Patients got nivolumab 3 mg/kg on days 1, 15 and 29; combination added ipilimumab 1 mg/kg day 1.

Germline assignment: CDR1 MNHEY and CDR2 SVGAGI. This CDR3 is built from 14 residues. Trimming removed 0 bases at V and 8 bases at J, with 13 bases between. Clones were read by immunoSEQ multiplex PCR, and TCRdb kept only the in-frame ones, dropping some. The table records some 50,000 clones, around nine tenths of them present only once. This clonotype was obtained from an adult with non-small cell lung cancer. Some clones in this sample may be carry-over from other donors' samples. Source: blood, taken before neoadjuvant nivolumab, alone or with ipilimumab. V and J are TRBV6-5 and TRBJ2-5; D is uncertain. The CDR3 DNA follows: TGTGCCAGCAGTTACTCGGCTAGTACGATAACCCAGTACTTC. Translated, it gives CASSYSASTITQYF.